One and the same sample provided the 5 T cell receptor beta chains below, sequenced in a study of T cells in Graves' hyperthyroidism and ophthalmopathy. Researchers amplified the TCR beta CDR3 regions from RNA transcripts. The HTBI primer set served for first-round RT-PCR of the TCR CDR3. TCRdb used MiXCR to reprocess the multiplex PCR reads, holding one entry per CDR3 protein. The data hold some 760,000 distinct CDR3 sequences, with 12% to 15% observed a single time. The specimen was blood. These receptors were taken from a young woman with Graves' hyperthyroidism.

This sequence joins TRBV20-1 and TRBJ2-4; D perhaps matches TRBD2 (6 bases). V dropped 5 bases and J dropped 8 bases, with 19 bases sitting between them. This CDR3 is 14 amino acids long. CDR1 is DFQATT, CDR2 SNEGSKA, per germline (reference sequence). In nucleotides, the CDR3 is TGCAGTGCTTCCCGGGACTCATCCTATTACATTCAGTACTTC. Translated, it gives CSASRDSSYYIQYF.

The rearrangement joins TRBV19 to TRBJ1-5; D may be TRBD1 (5 bases). The V gene lost 5 bases and the J gene lost 7 bases, with 21 bases spanning the gap. The CDR3 length is 16 residues. From germline, CDR1 is LNHDA and CDR2 SQIVND (reference sequence). The CDR3 region is CASSGGAGQWGQPQHF. CDR3 nucleotides: TGTGCCAGTAGTGGCGGGGCCGGACAATGGGGGCAGCCCCAGCATTTT.

This clonotype was seen only a few times. V and J are TRBV3-1 and TRBJ2-1; 7 bases map to TRBD2. Losses at the gene ends were 7 bases for V and 4 bases for J; bases not matched to a gene: 10. CDR3 size: 15 residues. Germline assignment: CDR1 LGHDT and CDR2 YNNKEL (reference sequence). In DNA, the CDR3 is TGTGCCAGCAACCATTGGGGGGGGTCGTACAATGAGCAGTTCTTC. Its protein is CASNHWGGSYNEQFF.

The chain couples TRBV20-1 to TRBJ2-6; unclear D gene. This CDR3 has 16 residues. Trimming pared 1 base from V and 0 bases from J, leaving 10 bases between. CDR1 is DFQATT, CDR2 SNEGSKA, per germline (reference sequence). DNA for the CDR3: TGCAGTGCTAGAGCCCTCCCAGACTCTGGGGCCAACGTCCTGACTTTC. Residues: CSARALPDSGANVLTF.

J is TRBJ1-1 and V is TRBV7-9, with a weak D call TRBD1 (5 bases). Trimming cost V 1 base and J 8 bases, with 14 bases left between them. This CDR3 contains 14 residues. Germline V gives CDR1 SEHNR, CDR2 FQNEAQ (reference sequence). CDR3 sequence (DNA): TGTGCCAGCAGCTTAGACCGGGGCACCCCCGAAGCTTTCTTT. Its protein product is CASSLDRGTPEAFF.